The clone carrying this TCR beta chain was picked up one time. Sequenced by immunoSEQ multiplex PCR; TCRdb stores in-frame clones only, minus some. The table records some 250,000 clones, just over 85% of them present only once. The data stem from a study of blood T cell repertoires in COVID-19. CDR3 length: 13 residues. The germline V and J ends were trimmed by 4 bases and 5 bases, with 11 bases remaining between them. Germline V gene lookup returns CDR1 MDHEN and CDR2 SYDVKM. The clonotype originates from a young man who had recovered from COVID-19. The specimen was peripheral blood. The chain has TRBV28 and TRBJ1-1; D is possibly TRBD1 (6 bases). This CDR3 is CASSSLGGTEAFF. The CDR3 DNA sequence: TGTGCCAGCAGTTCGTTAGGGGGTACTGAAGCTTTCTTT.